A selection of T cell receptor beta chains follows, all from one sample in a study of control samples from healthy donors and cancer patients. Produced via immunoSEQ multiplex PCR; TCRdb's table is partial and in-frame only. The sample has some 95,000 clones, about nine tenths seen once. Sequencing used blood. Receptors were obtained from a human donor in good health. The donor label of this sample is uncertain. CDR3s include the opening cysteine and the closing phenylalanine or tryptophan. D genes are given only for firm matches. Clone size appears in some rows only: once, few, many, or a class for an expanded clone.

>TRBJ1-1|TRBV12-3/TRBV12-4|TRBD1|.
CASRTGGMTEAFF
TGTGCCAGCAGAACAGGGGGCATGACTGAAGCTTTCTTT
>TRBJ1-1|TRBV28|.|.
CASNPQGRGGRLAEAFF
TGTGCCAGCAATCCCCAAGGGAGGGGGGGGCGGTTGGCTGAAGCTTTCTTT
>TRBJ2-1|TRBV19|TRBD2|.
CASSLGRGAVYNEQFF
TGTGCCAGTAGTCTCGGGCGGGGGGCCGTCTACAATGAGCAGTTCTTC
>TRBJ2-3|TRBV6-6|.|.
CASSRDFTDTQYF
TGTGCCAGCAGCCGGGACTTCACAGATACGCAGTATTTT
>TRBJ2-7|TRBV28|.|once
CASSLVTANSYEQYF
TGTGCCAGCAGTTTAGTCACAGCTAACTCCTACGAGCAGTACTTC
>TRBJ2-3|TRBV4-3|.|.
CASSQERWDTQYF
TGCGCCAGCAGCCAAGAGAGGTGGGATACGCAGTATTTT
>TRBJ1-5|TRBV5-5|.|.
CASSSSAYSNQPQHF
TGTGCCAGCAGTTCGTCAGCGTATAGCAATCAGCCCCAGCATTTT
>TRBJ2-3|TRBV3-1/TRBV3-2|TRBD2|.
CASSRGLVGAGVTDTQYF
TGTGCCAGCAGCCGAGGTCTAGTCGGAGCGGGGGTAACAGATACGCAGTATTTT
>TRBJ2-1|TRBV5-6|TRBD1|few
CASSSMTGVYNEQFF
TGTGCCAGCAGCTCGATGACAGGGGTCTACAATGAGCAGTTCTTC
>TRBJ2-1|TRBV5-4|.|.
CASSLPGSEQFF
TGTGCCAGCAGCTTGCCAGGGAGTGAGCAGTTCTTC
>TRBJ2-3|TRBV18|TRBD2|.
CASSPGGGGTDTQYF
TGTGCCAGCTCACCGGGCGGGGGGGGAACAGATACGCAGTATTTT
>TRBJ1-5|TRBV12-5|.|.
CASGFASNQPQHF
TGTGCTAGTGGTTTCGCCAGCAATCAGCCCCAGCATTTT
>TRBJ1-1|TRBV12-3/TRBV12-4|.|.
CASSLGWGEAFF
TGTGCCAGCTCCCTTGGGTGGGGTGAAGCTTTCTTT
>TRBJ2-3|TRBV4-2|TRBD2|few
CASSQTAAGGTDTQYF
TGTGCCAGCAGCCAGACGGCGGCGGGGGGCACAGATACGCAGTATTTT